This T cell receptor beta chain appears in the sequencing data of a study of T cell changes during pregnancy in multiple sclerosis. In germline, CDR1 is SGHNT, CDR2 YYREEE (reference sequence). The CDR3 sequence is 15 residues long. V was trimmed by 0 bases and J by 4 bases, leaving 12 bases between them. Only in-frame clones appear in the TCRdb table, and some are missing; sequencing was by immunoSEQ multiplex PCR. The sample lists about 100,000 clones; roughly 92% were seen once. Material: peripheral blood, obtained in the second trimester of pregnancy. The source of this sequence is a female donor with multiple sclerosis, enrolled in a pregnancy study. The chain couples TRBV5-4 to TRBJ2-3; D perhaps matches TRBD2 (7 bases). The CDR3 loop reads CASSLGGGGPDTQYF. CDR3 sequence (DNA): TGTGCCAGCAGCTTGGGGGGAGGGGGGCCAGATACGCAGTATTTT.